The rows below give T cell receptor beta chains drawn from one sample of a study of low-dose radiotherapy and immunotherapy resistance in tumors. TCRdb reprocessed the reads via MiXCR and lists one record per CDR3 protein. The profile shows tens of thousands of distinct CDR3 sequences, around 27% of them singletons. This sample comprised PBMCs, obtained before treatment. The receptors here all came from a male donor with prostate cancer. CDR3s include the opening cysteine and the closing phenylalanine or tryptophan. Fields, in order: D gene, J gene, V gene, clone size, CDR3 DNA, CDR3 protein. A D gene is named only where the DNA matches it firmly. Size values are once, few and many counts, or a class for expanded clones, and some rows have none.

d_call: NA
j_call: TRBJ1-3
v_call: TRBV20-1
clone_size: many
cdr3_nt: TGCAGTGCTAGCCCTGACAACCTACCCGTCTCTGGAAACACCATATATTTT
cdr3_aa: CSASPDNLPVSGNTIYF

d_call: NA
j_call: TRBJ2-5
v_call: TRBV10-3
clone_size: many
cdr3_nt: TGTGCCATCAGTGGGCTCCAAGAGACCCAGTACTTC
cdr3_aa: CAISGLQETQYF

d_call: NA
j_call: TRBJ2-5
v_call: TRBV6-5
clone_size: many
cdr3_nt: TGTGCCAGCAGTTACCCGGATCTAACCGGGACCCAGTACTTC
cdr3_aa: CASSYPDLTGTQYF

d_call: TRBD1
j_call: TRBJ2-1
v_call: TRBV5-4
clone_size: many
cdr3_nt: TGTGCCAGCAGCTTTGGGGACAGGGGCCGTTACAATGAGCAGTTCTTC
cdr3_aa: CASSFGDRGRYNEQFF

d_call: NA
j_call: TRBJ2-3
v_call: TRBV6-2/TRBV6-3
clone_size: many
cdr3_nt: TGTGCCAGCGCCCGAACCCCGGAGCAGCAAACGCAGTATTTT
cdr3_aa: CASARTPEQQTQYF

d_call: NA
j_call: TRBJ1-2
v_call: TRBV2
clone_size: many
cdr3_nt: TGTGCCAGCAACAGGGAGAATGGCTACACCTTC
cdr3_aa: CASNRENGYTF

d_call: NA
j_call: TRBJ1-5
v_call: TRBV30
clone_size: many
cdr3_nt: TGTGCCTGGAGTGTACCAGGGGACCTACGAAATCAGCCCCAGCATTTT
cdr3_aa: CAWSVPGDLRNQPQHF

d_call: NA
j_call: TRBJ2-2
v_call: TRBV10-3
clone_size: many
cdr3_nt: TGTGCCATCAGGATTGGTTCGAACACCGGGGAGCTGTTTTTT
cdr3_aa: CAIRIGSNTGELFF

d_call: TRBD2
j_call: TRBJ2-5
v_call: TRBV5-6
clone_size: many
cdr3_nt: TGTGCCAGCAGCTTAGGACTAGCAGGAGAGACCCAGTACTTC
cdr3_aa: CASSLGLAGETQYF

d_call: NA
j_call: TRBJ2-7
v_call: TRBV27
clone_size: few
cdr3_nt: TGTGCCAGCAGTTTGGCAGGTAGCTACGAGCAGTACTTC
cdr3_aa: CASSLAGSYEQYF

d_call: TRBD2
j_call: TRBJ2-7
v_call: TRBV6-8
clone_size: NA
cdr3_nt: TGTGCCAGCAGTGCCAGACTAGCGGGATTCTACGAGCAGTACTTC
cdr3_aa: CASSARLAGFYEQYF

d_call: TRBD2
j_call: TRBJ2-1
v_call: TRBV7-6
clone_size: NA
cdr3_nt: TGTGCCAGCAGCTTAGATGCGGGGGAGTACAATGAGCAGTTCTTC
cdr3_aa: CASSLDAGEYNEQFF

d_call: TRBD1
j_call: TRBJ1-6
v_call: TRBV6-2/TRBV6-3
clone_size: many
cdr3_nt: TGTGCCACCGGACAGGGGTTTGGGTCCTATAATTCACCCCTCCACTTT
cdr3_aa: CATGQGFGSYNSPLHF